These T cell receptor beta chains were read from a single sample in a study of shared clonotypes between healthy human individuals. Using immunoSEQ multiplex PCR, the repertoire was profiled, and TCRdb retains in-frame clones only, with some absent. The sample lists 2,500,000 or so clones, about 90% occurring once. The sequenced sample was naive CD4+ T cells from PBMCs. These receptors were collected from a man aged 18 to 29 in good health. Some clones in this sample may be carry-over from other donors' samples. CDR3s include the opening cysteine and the closing phenylalanine or tryptophan. D genes are given only for firm matches. For some rows the clone size is stated as once, few or many, or as a class when expanded; others skip it.

TRBV5-1,-,TRBJ2-1,once,16,CASSLGVDSSYNEQFF,TGCGCCAGCAGCTTGGGGGTCGATAGCTCCTACAATGAGCAGTTCTTC
TRBV5-1,-,TRBJ1-4,-,15,CASSLGGRGNEKLFF,TGCGCCAGCAGCTTGGGTGGCAGGGGAAATGAAAAACTGTTTTTT
TRBV28,-,TRBJ1-2,once,13,CASSLSGQRGYTF,TGTGCCAGCAGTTTATCCGGCCAACGGGGCTACACCTTC
TRBV7-9,-,TRBJ1-2,-,15,CASSLYEGVNYGYTF,TGTGCCAGCAGCTTGTATGAGGGAGTTAACTATGGCTACACCTTC
TRBV19,TRBD2,TRBJ2-5,-,14,CAGRERELLETQYF,TGTGCCGGCCGGGAGCGGGAGTTACTGGAGACCCAGTACTTC
TRBV5-4,-,TRBJ1-1,-,15,CASSLDGKPNTEAFF,TGTGCCAGCAGCTTAGACGGTAAACCGAACACTGAAGCTTTCTTT
TRBV5-4,TRBD2,TRBJ2-1,-,16,CASSSRLAGGSSEQFF,TGTGCCAGCAGCTCCCGACTAGCGGGAGGCTCGAGTGAGCAGTTCTTC
TRBV5-1,-,TRBJ1-3,-,17,CASSLSPDRYSGNTIYF,TGCGCCAGCAGCCTCTCCCCGGACAGATACTCTGGAAACACCATATATTTT
TRBV6-6,-,TRBJ1-1,-,16,CASSYPQGREGTEAFF,TGTGCCAGCAGTTACCCCCAGGGAAGGGAGGGAACTGAAGCTTTCTTT
TRBV7-8,-,TRBJ1-3,-,16,CASSLGEQARGNTIYF,TGTGCCAGCAGCTTAGGAGAACAGGCGAGGGGGAACACCATATATTTT
TRBV19,TRBD1,TRBJ2-7,-,21,CASSIWDSSKKGPGHIDEQYF,TGTGCCAGTAGTATCTGGGACAGTTCGAAAAAGGGGCCGGGCCATATAGACGAGCAGTACTTC
TRBV28,-,TRBJ2-7,-,15,CASTRPPRGSYEQYF,TGTGCCAGCACCCGACCCCCGAGGGGTTCCTACGAGCAGTACTTC
TRBV20-1,TRBD1,TRBJ2-7,few,11,CSATGGYEQYF,TGCAGTGCTACAGGGGGCTACGAGCAGTACTTC
TRBV11-2,TRBD2,TRBJ2-3,once,16,CASSRGRGGNTDTQYF,TGTGCCAGCAGTCGCGGGAGGGGCGGGAACACAGATACGCAGTATTTT
TRBV30,-,TRBJ2-7,-,15,CAWSVGSGPLDEQYF,TGTGCCTGGAGTGTTGGTAGCGGCCCTCTGGACGAGCAGTACTTC
TRBV7-2,TRBD2,TRBJ2-7,-,17,CASSQRNPGLVSYEQYF,TGTGCCAGCAGCCAACGGAATCCGGGACTAGTCTCCTACGAGCAGTACTTC
TRBV5-4,TRBD2,TRBJ2-7,-,14,CASSLVYSGGEQYF,TGTGCCAGCAGCTTGGTGTATTCGGGGGGCGAGCAGTACTTC
TRBV29-1,-,TRBJ1-5,-,13,CSVEGGDGQPQHF,TGCAGCGTTGAAGGGGGGGATGGACAGCCCCAGCATTTT
TRBV11-2,-,TRBJ2-7,-,13,CASSFILRGEQYF,TGTGCCAGCAGCTTTATACTACGGGGCGAGCAGTACTTC
TRBV7-3,TRBD2,TRBJ2-1,-,19,CASSLDGLAGEFSYNEQFF,TGTGCCAGCAGCTTAGACGGACTAGCGGGAGAGTTCTCCTACAATGAGCAGTTCTTC
TRBV5-1,TRBD1,TRBJ2-1,-,16,CASSRGGTGEGYEQFF,TGCGCCAGCAGCCGGGGCGGGACAGGGGAAGGTTATGAGCAGTTCTTC
TRBV11-3,TRBD2,TRBJ2-3,-,14,CASSRGGSADTQYF,TGTGCCAGCAGCCGCGGCGGGAGCGCAGATACGCAGTATTTT
TRBV19,-,TRBJ2-4,-,17,CASEYWVPDQKRNIQYF,TGTGCCAGCGAATATTGGGTTCCCGACCAGAAAAGGAACATTCAGTACTTC
TRBV15,-,TRBJ1-1,few,16,CATSRDRRTVNTEAFF,TGTGCCACCAGCAGAGATAGGCGGACGGTGAACACTGAAGCTTTCTTT
TRBV6-6,TRBD2,TRBJ2-1,-,15,CASSQLAGVGNEQFF,TGTGCCAGCAGTCAACTAGCGGGAGTCGGCAATGAGCAGTTCTTC
TRBV9,-,TRBJ2-1,-,15,CASSAGSVSYNEQFF,TGTGCCAGCAGCGCCGGGAGCGTTAGCTACAATGAGCAGTTCTTC
TRBV6-1,-,TRBJ1-1,-,13,CASSEWSGTEAFF,TGTGCCAGCAGTGAATGGTCCGGGACTGAAGCTTTCTTT
TRBV11-1,TRBD1,TRBJ1-2,-,14,CASSFSPTGDGYTF,TGTGCCAGCAGCTTCAGTCCGACAGGGGATGGCTACACCTTC
TRBV6-1,-,TRBJ2-7,-,11,CASAFPYEQYF,TGTGCCAGCGCCTTTCCCTACGAGCAGTACTTC
TRBV6-6,-,TRBJ1-5,-,15,CASSWGGDGNQPQHF,TGTGCCAGCAGTTGGGGTGGGGACGGTAATCAGCCCCAGCATTTT
TRBV18,TRBD2,TRBJ2-3,-,15,CASSPNSGQEDTQYF,TGTGCCAGCTCACCCAATAGCGGGCAGGAAGATACGCAGTATTTT
TRBV9,TRBD2,TRBJ2-1,-,15,CASSPSGSFYNEQFF,TGTGCCAGCAGCCCTAGCGGGAGTTTCTACAATGAGCAGTTCTTC
TRBV6-6,-,TRBJ1-4,-,14,CASTSDLSGEKLFF,TGTGCCAGCACTTCTGACCTGTCGGGTGAAAAACTGTTTTTT
TRBV13,-,TRBJ2-7,-,14,CASRMGRSSYEQYF,TGTGCCAGCAGGATGGGGAGGAGCTCCTACGAGCAGTACTTC
TRBV5-1,TRBD2,TRBJ2-1,-,14,CASSFSSGSYEQFF,TGCGCCAGCAGCTTTTCTAGCGGGAGCTATGAGCAGTTCTTC
TRBV7-3,TRBD2,TRBJ2-5,-,15,CASSLLAGGPETQYF,TGTGCCAGCAGCTTATTGGCGGGAGGGCCAGAGACCCAGTACTTC
TRBV12-5,-,TRBJ2-1,-,13,CASSRDTYNEQFF,TGTGCTAGTAGCCGGGATACCTACAATGAGCAGTTCTTC
TRBV7-9,TRBD1,TRBJ1-1,-,15,CASSLQGAGNTEAFF,TGTGCCAGCAGCCTTCAGGGGGCGGGGAACACTGAAGCTTTCTTT
TRBV28,TRBD1,TRBJ2-7,-,17,CASSSPGQVRKPYEQYF,TGTGCCAGCAGTTCCCCGGGACAGGTCCGCAAACCCTACGAGCAGTACTTC
TRBV11-2,-,TRBJ2-5,-,17,CASSLGLGRAYQETQYF,TGTGCCAGCAGCTTAGGGTTGGGGCGGGCGTACCAAGAGACCCAGTACTTC
TRBV2,TRBD2,TRBJ2-5,-,15,CASSPLAGVGETQYF,TGTGCCAGCAGTCCCCTAGCGGGAGTGGGAGAGACCCAGTACTTC
TRBV5-1,TRBD2,TRBJ2-5,once,16,CASSFISAGAQVAQYF,TGCGCCAGCAGCTTTATCTCAGCGGGAGCTCAGGTGGCCCAGTACTTC
TRBV6-1,-,TRBJ1-3,-,12,CASPTAGNTIYF,TGTGCCAGTCCGACAGCCGGAAACACCATATATTTT